The clone carrying this T cell receptor beta chain was counted at least ten times. The time point is: before trial treatment. This specimen comes from a study of low-dose radiotherapy and immunotherapy resistance in tumors. Study-level information: Participants in Cohort 1 were administered 0.5 Gy per fraction at 2-week intervals, to a cumulative dose of 6.5 Gy.

Covering alpha and beta chains, TRAV- and TRBV-specific primers were used for the first-strand cDNA. TCRs were amplified for 15 to 20 PCR cycles with a constant-region primer and V-primer adapter. TCRdb passed the reads through MiXCR, listing each CDR3 protein once. The table records under 90,000 distinct CDR3 sequences, about a sixth of them present only once. Germline CDR1 MNHEY, CDR2 SVGEGT. V dropped 5 bases and J dropped 4; count of bases not matched to a gene: 13. The CDR3 is 17 amino acids. This receptor was identified in a male donor with prostate cancer. Here the sequenced sample was PBMCs, taken before treatment. The chain combines TRBV6-2 or TRBV6-3 with TRBJ1-4, with 7 bases fitting TRBD1. CDR3 DNA sequence: TGTGCCAGCAGTCCTCAACCCCGGGACAGTCGTAATGAAAAACTGTTTTTT. Encoded protein: CASSPQPRDSRNEKLFF.